The 17 T cell receptor beta chains reported below all come from one sample, sequenced in a study of cytotoxic CD8 clonotypes in ibrutinib-treated CLL. Some clones are missing from TCRdb's copy, which holds only in-frame ones; the method was immunoSEQ multiplex PCR. The table lists over 130,000 clones, around 84% of them singletons, with approximately 7.6% in the top ten. The source material was PBMCs, sampled after 36 months of ibrutinib treatment. The receptor set was obtained from a human donor with chronic lymphocytic leukemia.

The V gene is TRBV5-1, the J gene TRBJ1-3; D unresolved. The CDR3 has 15 residues. The germline V gene has CDR1 SGHRS and CDR2 YFSETQ. The V and J ends lost 1 base and 0 bases respectively, with 8 bases between them. This CDR3 reads CASSLSAVSGNTIYF. CDR3 sequence (DNA): TGCGCCAGCAGCTTGTCCGCGGTCTCTGGAAACACCATATATTTT.

The chain is built from TRBV6-5 and TRBJ2-7; 7 nucleotides match TRBD1. Germline CDR1 and CDR2: MNHEY and SVGAGI. CDR3 size: 15 residues. V shed 5 bases and J 1 base; nucleotides not matched to a gene: 8. The CDR3 sequence is CASSQTGTASYEQYF. CDR3 bases: TGTGCCAGCAGTCAGACCGGGACAGCGTCCTACGAGCAGTACTTC.

The chain has TRBV19 and TRBJ2-5; D is perhaps TRBD2 (6 bases). Per germline, CDR1 LNHDA and CDR2 SQIVND (reference sequence). V was pared by 6 bases and J by 5 bases, with 13 bases between. CDR3 length equals 13 residues. CDR3 protein: CASSQLGGETQYF. For the CDR3, the DNA is TGTGCCAGTAGCCAACTTGGAGGGGAGACCCAGTACTTC.

The chain carries TRBV19 and TRBJ1-1, with unresolved D. The length of the CDR3 is 16 residues. Per germline, CDR1 LNHDA and CDR2 SQIVND (reference sequence). Trimming left V 2 bases short and J 4 bases short, with 17 bases between. In DNA form, the CDR3 reads TGTGCCAGTAGTATAACCCCAACAAGATTGGGCACTGAAGCTTTCTTT. This encodes CASSITPTRLGTEAFF. Full variable domain (rest looked up from reference TRBV19 and TRBJ1-1): DGGITQSPKYLFRKEGQNVTLSCEQNLNHDAMYWYRQDPGQGLRLIYYSQIVNDFQKGDIAEGYSVSREKKESFPLTVTSAQKNPTAFYLCASSITPTRLGTEAFFGQGTRLTVV.

The chain is built from TRBV5-1 and TRBJ2-5; D is uncertain. The germline V gene encodes CDR1 SGHRS and CDR2 YFSETQ. There are 13 residues in the CDR3. V lost 4 bases to trimming and J lost 4 bases, with 11 bases between them. CDR3 sequence (DNA): TGCGCCAGCAGCCTTTTAGTTCGAGAGACCCAGTACTTC. Its protein is CASSLLVRETQYF.

The V call is TRBV27, the J call TRBJ2-5; 11 bases are a match to TRBD2. J was trimmed by 5 bases and V by 3 bases; bases with no gene match: 5. Germline lookup yields CDR1 MNHEY and CDR2 SMNVEV (reference sequence). The CDR3 is 15 residues long. The CDR3 loop reads CASSFLAGGIETQYF. Here the CDR3 DNA reads TGTGCCAGCAGTTTTTTAGCGGGGGGGATTGAGACCCAGTACTTC.

This chain links TRBV30 with TRBJ2-6; D not certain. Germline values: CDR1 GTSNPN, CDR2 SVGIG (reference sequence). Trimming removed 3 bases from V and 4 bases from J, with 10 bases in between. The length of the CDR3 is 14 residues. The DNA for the CDR3 is TGTGCCTGGAGATGGGCCGGGGGGGCCAACGTCCTGACTTTC. It yields the protein CAWRWAGGANVLTF.

This clone was counted at least ten times. This chain connects TRBV4-2 to TRBJ2-7, with 11 bases aligning to TRBD2. V shed 0 bases and J 2 bases; nucleotides not matched to a gene: 3. Germline V CDR1 and CDR2: LGHNA, YNFKEQ. The CDR3 is made up of 16 amino acids. The CDR3 sequence: CASSQDGTSGAYEQYF. Written as DNA, the CDR3 is TGTGCCAGCAGCCAAGACGGGACTAGCGGAGCCTACGAGCAGTACTTC.

The chain is built from TRBV19 and TRBJ2-7; D is perhaps TRBD2 (6 bases). Germline lookup yields CDR1 LNHDA and CDR2 SQIVND (reference sequence). Trimming left V 1 base short and J 2 bases short, with 12 bases between. This CDR3 is 15 amino acids long. CDR3 region: CASSIAGAFTYEQYF. CDR3 nucleotides: TGTGCCAGTAGTATAGCGGGAGCATTCACCTACGAGCAGTACTTC.

The chain carries TRBV27 and TRBJ1-1; weak D call: TRBD1 (5 bases). Trimming cost V 3 bases and J 6 bases, with 20 bases left between them. Germline V gene data show CDR1 as MNHEY and CDR2 as SMNVEV (reference sequence). CDR3 size: 16 residues. This chain's CDR3 is CASSFRRRVGGAEAFF. CDR3 DNA sequence: TGTGCCAGCAGTTTCCGAAGGAGGGTGGGGGGGGCTGAAGCTTTCTTT.

The chain links TRBV2 to TRBJ1-2; maybe TRBD1 (5 bases). Germline CDR1 SNHLY, CDR2 FYNNEI. The CDR3 sequence is 13 residues long. The chain's CDR3 is CANGGEVVYGYTF. Here the CDR3 DNA reads TGTGCAAACGGGGGGGAGGTCGTCTATGGCTACACCTTC.

This clone was observed a single time. The genes are TRBV5-8 and TRBJ2-3; 7 nucleotides align to TRBD1. The CDR3 sequence is 15 residues long. Germline lookup yields CDR1 SGHTS and CDR2 YDEGEE. Trimming took 3 bases from V and 5 from J; bases not matched to a gene: 9. DNA for the CDR3: TGTGCCAGCAGCTCCGGGACAGCAATCGGAGATACGCAGTATTTT. It specifies CASSSGTAIGDTQYF.

This clone has only a few counts. This chain links TRBV30 with TRBJ1-5, with 10 bases fitting TRBD1. Germline assignment: CDR1 GTSNPN and CDR2 SVGIG (reference sequence). The CDR3 is made up of 15 amino acids. Trimming cost V 4 bases and J 1 base; bases outside gene matches: 4. This chain's CDR3 is CAWTSTGGSNQPQHF. DNA of the CDR3: TGTGCCTGGACCTCGACAGGGGGCAGCAATCAGCCCCAGCATTTT.

Only one count was recorded for this clone. The gene calls are TRBV6-5 and TRBJ1-5, with D possibly matching TRBD1 (5 bases). The CDR3 runs to 15 residues. V lost 6 bases to trimming and J lost 4 bases, with 16 bases between them. Germline CDR1 is MNHEY and CDR2 is SVGAGI. The CDR3 protein is CASSMTVPGNQPQHF. The CDR3, as DNA: TGTGCCAGCAGCATGACAGTCCCTGGGAATCAGCCCCAGCATTTT.

The V call is TRBV28, the J call TRBJ1-5, with TRBD1 matching over 8 bases. V lost 4 bases, J lost 7 bases, and 9 bases stayed unmatched. Germline V lookup: CDR1 MDHEN, CDR2 SYDVKM. This CDR3 contains 15 residues. CDR3 sequence: CASSSEYRGMQPQHF. Here the CDR3 DNA reads TGTGCCAGCAGTTCCGAGTACAGGGGGATGCAGCCCCAGCATTTT.

V usage is TRBV12-5 and J usage is TRBJ2-7; 7 bases agree with TRBD2. V shed 1 base and J 5 bases; nucleotides not matched to a gene: 5. The CDR3 totals 14 residues. In germline, CDR1 is LGHNT, CDR2 FRNRAP. CDR3 coding DNA: TGTGCTAGTGGTTTGGGTCTTCGGGGGGACGAGCAGTACTTC. Protein sequence: CASGLGLRGDEQYF.

The gene calls are TRBV5-1 and TRBJ2-3; 8 bases line up with TRBD2. CDR3 size: 16 residues. V lost 0 bases to trimming and J lost 1 base; unmatched junction nucleotides: 4. The germline CDR1 and CDR2 sequences are SGHRS and YFSETQ. CDR3 in amino acids: CASSLGPGGGTDTQYF. DNA of the CDR3: TGCGCCAGCAGCTTGGGTCCCGGGGGGGGCACAGATACGCAGTATTTT.